The 26 T cell receptor beta chains in this list originate from one sample, sequenced in a study of blood T cell repertoires in COVID-19. TCRdb's table, derived via immunoSEQ multiplex PCR, lists solely in-frame clones and lacks some. Of around 190,000 clones listed, 88% were seen once; the top ten hold approximately 4%. Sequencing was done on a sample of peripheral blood. The receptor source for this set is a human donor in a cohort sampled during active COVID-19.

The chain combines TRBV5-1 with TRBJ2-2; 9 bases line up with TRBD1. J gave up 1 base and V 4 bases, and 2 bases lay outside the gene matches. The length of the CDR3 is 15 residues. Per germline, CDR1 SGHRS and CDR2 YFSETQ. The CDR3 DNA reads TGCGCCAGCAGCCGGACAGGGGAGAACACCGGGGAGCTGTTTTTT. As protein: CASSRTGENTGELFF.

V gene TRBV9 combines with J gene TRBJ2-1, with a tentative D call TRBD1 (5 bases). CDR3 length: 15 residues. The germline V gene has CDR1 SGDLS and CDR2 YYNGEE. Trimming cost V 0 bases and J 2 bases, with 9 bases left between them. CDR3 DNA: TGTGCCAGCAGCGTAGATCCGACAGCCTACAATGAGCAGTTCTTC. Translation gives CASSVDPTAYNEQFF.

The genes are TRBV27 and TRBJ1-2, with TRBD1 matching 8 bases. The V segment lost 2 bases and the J segment 2 bases; nucleotides outside the gene matches: 10. Germline loops: CDR1 MNHEY, CDR2 SMNVEV (reference sequence). This CDR3 is 17 amino acids long. CDR3 bases: TGTGCCAGCAGTTTAAGTGGGACAGGAATTACCAACTATGGCTACACCTTC. Residues: CASSLSGTGITNYGYTF.

The chain employs TRBV6-5 and TRBJ1-2, with unresolved D. Germline lookup yields CDR1 MNHEY and CDR2 SVGAGI. Deletions cut 0 bases from V and 5 bases from J, with 13 bases between. This CDR3 is built from 15 residues. The CDR3 loop is CASSYSGRAEYGYTF. The CDR3 bases are TGTGCCAGCAGTTACTCGGGGAGGGCGGAATATGGCTACACCTTC.

CDR3 loop: CASSQELAVNQPQHF. CDR3 nucleotide sequence: TGCGCCAGCAGCCAAGAGTTGGCAGTCAATCAGCCCCAGCATTTT. The V call is TRBV4-3, the J call TRBJ1-5, with D unclear. This CDR3 contains 15 residues. Between the trimmed V and J ends, which lost 0 bases and 3 bases, there was a span of 9 bases. CDR1 and CDR2 (germline): LGHNA, YSLEER.

This chain uses TRBV7-2 with TRBJ2-7, with D tentatively TRBD2 (7 bases). CDR3 size: 15 residues. Per the germline V gene, CDR1 is SGHTA and CDR2 is FQGNSA. V dropped 5 bases and J dropped 6 bases, with 20 bases sitting between them. In DNA form, the CDR3 reads TGTGCCAGCAGCGGGGGGGTGGGGGCCCCTGGCGAGCAGTACTTC. It encodes CASSGGVGAPGEQYF. Supplemented by reference TRBV7-2 and TRBJ2-7, the full variable domain reads GAGVSQSPSNKVTEKGKDVELRCDPISGHTALYWYRQSLGQGLEFLIYFQGNSAPDKSGLPSDRFSAERTGGSVSTLTIQRTQQEDSAVYLCASSGGVGAPGEQYFGPGTRLTVT.

This clone was recorded once. A much larger clone lies a single base off, so this may be a read error. The chain uses TRBV11-3 and TRBJ2-7; 7 nucleotides match TRBD1. The CDR3 totals 13 residues. Germline lookup yields CDR1 SGHNT and CDR2 YENEEA. Trimming cost V 5 bases and J 2 bases; bases outside gene matches: 3. The CDR3 spells CASSTGQTYEQYF. CDR3 DNA: TGTGCCAGCAGCACGGGACAGACCTACGAGCAGTACTTC.

The genes are TRBV18 and TRBJ1-1, with 9 bases identical to TRBD1. The CDR3 is 15 residues long. The germline CDR1 and CDR2 sequences are KGHSH and LQKENI. With 0 bases clipped from V and 7 bases from J, the junction kept 6 bases outside the gene matches. The CDR3: CASSPPSQGASEAFF. The CDR3 DNA reads as TGTGCCAGCTCACCACCATCACAGGGGGCTAGTGAAGCTTTCTTT.

This clone turned up a few times. The chain carries TRBV30 and TRBJ1-2; D call uncertain. V dropped 2 bases and J dropped 6 bases, with 13 bases sitting between them. CDR3 length: 13 residues. CDR1 is GTSNPN and CDR2 is SVGIG in the germline V gene (reference sequence). The chain's CDR3 is CAWSFKTGNGYTF. For the CDR3, the DNA is TGTGCCTGGAGTTTCAAGACGGGAAATGGCTACACCTTC.

CDR3 region: CASSPFPGQGIDQPQHF. For the CDR3, the DNA is TGTGCCAGCAGCCCCTTCCCGGGACAGGGTATTGATCAGCCCCAGCATTTT. The chain uses TRBV3-1 (or the pseudogene TRBV3-2) and TRBJ1-5; TRBD1 matches 9 bases. CDR3 size: 17 residues. Per the germline V gene, CDR1 is LGHDT and CDR2 is YNNKEL (reference sequence). Unmatched junction bases numbered 12, after V lost 4 bases and J lost 5 bases.

This clone was found many times. The chain joins TRBV5-6 to TRBJ1-3; 7 nucleotides agree with TRBD1. Losses at the gene ends were 5 bases for V and 1 base for J; bases not matched to a gene: 3. Germline V lookup: CDR1 SGHDT, CDR2 YYEEEE. The length of the CDR3 is 14 residues. The CDR3 is CASSTGESGNTIYF. CDR3 DNA sequence: TGTGCCAGCAGTACAGGGGAATCTGGAAACACCATATATTTT. The entire variable domain, with the rest obtained from reference TRBV5-6 and TRBJ1-3, is as follows: DAGVTQSPTHLIKTRGQQVTLRCSPKSGHDTVSWYQQALGQGPQFIFQYYEEEERQRGNFPDRFSGHQFPNYSSELNVNALLLGDSALYLCASSTGESGNTIYFGEGSWLTVV.

The chain has TRBV27 and TRBJ2-7; possibly TRBD2 for D (6 bases). Looked up from germline, CDR1 is MNHEY and CDR2 is SMNVEV (reference sequence). Trimming removed 6 bases at V and 4 bases at J, with 13 bases between. The CDR3 has 13 residues. CDR3: CASSLVGSYEQYF. The CDR3 DNA reads as TGTGCCAGCAGCTTGGTCGGGAGTTACGAGCAGTACTTC.

V usage is TRBV19 and J usage is TRBJ2-5; TRBD1 might be the D (5 bases). V was clipped by 4 bases and J by 4 bases, with 13 bases between them. Germline V gene data show CDR1 as LNHDA and CDR2 as SQIVND (reference sequence). The length of the CDR3 is 14 residues. Written as DNA, the CDR3 is TGTGCCAGTAGTACCGTCGGTGGGGCAGAGACCCAGTACTTC. As protein: CASSTVGGAETQYF.

This chain uses TRBV5-1 with TRBJ2-5; TRBD1 agrees at 7 bases. Germline V lookup: CDR1 SGHRS, CDR2 YFSETQ. The V gene end was trimmed by 2 bases and the J gene end by 1 base; junction bases not matched to a gene: 2. The CDR3 contains 14 residues. This chain's CDR3 is CASSLQGFQETQYF. The DNA for the CDR3 is TGCGCCAGCAGCTTACAGGGGTTCCAAGAGACCCAGTACTTC. The whole variable domain, remainder taken from reference TRBV5-1 and TRBJ2-5, is KAGVTQTPRYLIKTRGQQVTLSCSPISGHRSVSWYQQTPGQGLQFLFEYFSETQRNKGNFPGRFSGRQFSNSRSEMNVSTLELGDSALYLCASSLQGFQETQYFGPGTRLLVL.

The CDR3 protein is CASSLGMGEGLNTEAFF. The CDR3 bases are TGTGCCAGCAGCTTGGGTATGGGGGAGGGGCTGAACACTGAAGCTTTCTTT. The chain employs TRBV5-4 and TRBJ1-1; D may be TRBD1 (5 bases). This CDR3 has 17 residues. The V gene's germline CDR1 is SGHNT and CDR2 YYREEE (reference sequence). Trimming left V 0 bases short and J 0 bases short, with 15 bases between. The variable domain in full, with the rest retrieved from reference TRBV5-4 and TRBJ1-1, is ETGVTQSPTHLIKTRGQQVTLRCSSQSGHNTVSWYQQALGQGPQFIFQYYREEENGRGNFPPRFSGLQFPNYSSELNVNALELDDSALYLCASSLGMGEGLNTEAFFGQGTRLTVV.

The J gene is TRBJ2-1, the V gene TRBV30; 13 bases match TRBD2. Germline V gives CDR1 GTSNPN, CDR2 SVGIG (reference sequence). This CDR3 spans 14 amino acids. V gave up 5 bases and J gave up 9 bases; unmatched junction bases: 7. As DNA, the CDR3 is TGTGCCTGGTCACTAGCGGGAGGGTCCTTTGAGCAGTTCTTC. It encodes CAWSLAGGSFEQFF.

The chain has TRBV4-1 and TRBJ1-2, with TRBD1 identical over 11 bases. Germline CDR1 MGHRA, CDR2 YSYEKL. The CDR3 runs 18 residues. V lost 4 bases, J lost 4 bases, and 14 bases stayed unmatched. Here the CDR3 reads CASSPGPSGQGATYGYTF. CDR3 nucleotide sequence: TGCGCCAGCAGCCCGGGGCCGTCCGGACAGGGGGCTACCTATGGCTACACCTTC.

The chain is built from TRBV30 and TRBJ2-7, with TRBD1 matching over 9 bases. Germline lookup yields CDR1 GTSNPN and CDR2 SVGIG (reference sequence). Trimming cost V 2 bases and J 6 bases; bases outside gene matches: 11. The CDR3 extends over 15 amino acids. The CDR3: CAWSIGTGRIGEQYF. The CDR3 nucleotides read TGTGCCTGGAGTATCGGGACAGGGCGAATCGGCGAGCAGTACTTC.

This clone was counted once. The V call is TRBV24-1, the J call TRBJ2-7; 14 bases are shared with TRBD2. There are 19 residues in the CDR3. In germline, CDR1 is KGHDR, CDR2 SFDVKD. The V and J ends lost 4 bases and 3 bases, in that order; junction bases with no gene match: 13. The CDR3 DNA reads as TGTGCCACCAGTGACGTCCCGGGACTAGCGGGGGACCTAAACTACGAGCAGTACTTC. Its protein is CATSDVPGLAGDLNYEQYF.

J is TRBJ1-5 and V is TRBV28; 7 bases are shared with TRBD1. CDR1 and CDR2 (germline): MDHEN, SYDVKM. V shed 5 bases, J shed 2 bases, and the junction held 6 bases outside the gene matches. The CDR3 spans 15 residues. The CDR3 sequence is CASSITGAGNQPQHF. CDR3 sequence (DNA): TGTGCCAGCAGTATTACAGGGGCAGGCAATCAGCCCCAGCATTTT.

The J gene is TRBJ2-1, the V gene TRBV27; no definite D call. The ends were cut back, 2 bases at V and 6 bases at J, with 8 bases in the middle. The V gene's germline CDR1 is MNHEY and CDR2 SMNVEV (reference sequence). The CDR3 length is 13 residues. CDR3 DNA sequence: TGTGCCAGCAGTTTAGGCGGCATCAATGAGCAGTTCTTC. It translates to CASSLGGINEQFF.

V usage is TRBV5-4 and J usage is TRBJ2-6; the D gene is possibly TRBD2 (5 bases). There are 14 residues in the CDR3. Germline V gene data show CDR1 as SGHNT and CDR2 as YYREEE (reference sequence). The V end lost 2 bases, the J end lost 4 bases, and 7 bases lay between the germline ends. The CDR3 loop is CASSLLGGANVLTF. Written as DNA, the CDR3 is TGTGCCAGCAGCTTACTAGGGGGGGCCAACGTCCTGACTTTC.

CDR3 protein: CASSLAGGDGYTF. In DNA, the CDR3 is TGCGCCAGCAGCTTGGCAGGAGGGGATGGCTACACCTTC. The V and J genes are TRBV5-1 and TRBJ1-2; possible D gene TRBD1, 5 bases. V lost 0 bases and J lost 6, with 9 bases in between. The CDR3 contains 13 residues. Germline V lookup: CDR1 SGHRS, CDR2 YFSETQ.

A single count supports this clone. This chain uses TRBV7-2 with TRBJ2-1; 12 bases map to TRBD2. Per germline, CDR1 SGHTA and CDR2 FQGNSA. CDR3 length: 15 residues. The V and J ends lost 4 bases and 4 bases, in that order; junction bases with no gene match: 2. In DNA form, the CDR3 reads TGTGCCAGCAGCTCACTAGCGGGGGGTTACAATGAGCAGTTCTTC. Its translation: CASSSLAGGYNEQFF.

V usage is TRBV7-9 and J usage is TRBJ1-6; 8 positions match TRBD1. There are 16 residues in the CDR3. CDR1 and CDR2 (germline): SEHNR, FQNEAQ (reference sequence). Trimming removed 5 bases from V and 6 bases from J; junction bases left unmatched: 9. CDR3 DNA: TGTGCCAGCAGCAGCAGGGGGCAGGGGGCTAATTCACCCCTCCACTTT. Its translation: CASSSRGQGANSPLHF.

V is TRBV25-1 and J is TRBJ2-7; 10 nucleotides align to TRBD1. J was trimmed by 6 bases and V by 10 bases; bases with no gene match: 18. The CDR3 loop spans 16 amino acids. In germline, CDR1 is MGHDK, CDR2 SYGVNS. This CDR3 reads CATRGQGDLIVGEQYF. DNA for the CDR3: TGTGCCACCCGAGGACAGGGGGATCTAATAGTGGGCGAGCAGTACTTC.